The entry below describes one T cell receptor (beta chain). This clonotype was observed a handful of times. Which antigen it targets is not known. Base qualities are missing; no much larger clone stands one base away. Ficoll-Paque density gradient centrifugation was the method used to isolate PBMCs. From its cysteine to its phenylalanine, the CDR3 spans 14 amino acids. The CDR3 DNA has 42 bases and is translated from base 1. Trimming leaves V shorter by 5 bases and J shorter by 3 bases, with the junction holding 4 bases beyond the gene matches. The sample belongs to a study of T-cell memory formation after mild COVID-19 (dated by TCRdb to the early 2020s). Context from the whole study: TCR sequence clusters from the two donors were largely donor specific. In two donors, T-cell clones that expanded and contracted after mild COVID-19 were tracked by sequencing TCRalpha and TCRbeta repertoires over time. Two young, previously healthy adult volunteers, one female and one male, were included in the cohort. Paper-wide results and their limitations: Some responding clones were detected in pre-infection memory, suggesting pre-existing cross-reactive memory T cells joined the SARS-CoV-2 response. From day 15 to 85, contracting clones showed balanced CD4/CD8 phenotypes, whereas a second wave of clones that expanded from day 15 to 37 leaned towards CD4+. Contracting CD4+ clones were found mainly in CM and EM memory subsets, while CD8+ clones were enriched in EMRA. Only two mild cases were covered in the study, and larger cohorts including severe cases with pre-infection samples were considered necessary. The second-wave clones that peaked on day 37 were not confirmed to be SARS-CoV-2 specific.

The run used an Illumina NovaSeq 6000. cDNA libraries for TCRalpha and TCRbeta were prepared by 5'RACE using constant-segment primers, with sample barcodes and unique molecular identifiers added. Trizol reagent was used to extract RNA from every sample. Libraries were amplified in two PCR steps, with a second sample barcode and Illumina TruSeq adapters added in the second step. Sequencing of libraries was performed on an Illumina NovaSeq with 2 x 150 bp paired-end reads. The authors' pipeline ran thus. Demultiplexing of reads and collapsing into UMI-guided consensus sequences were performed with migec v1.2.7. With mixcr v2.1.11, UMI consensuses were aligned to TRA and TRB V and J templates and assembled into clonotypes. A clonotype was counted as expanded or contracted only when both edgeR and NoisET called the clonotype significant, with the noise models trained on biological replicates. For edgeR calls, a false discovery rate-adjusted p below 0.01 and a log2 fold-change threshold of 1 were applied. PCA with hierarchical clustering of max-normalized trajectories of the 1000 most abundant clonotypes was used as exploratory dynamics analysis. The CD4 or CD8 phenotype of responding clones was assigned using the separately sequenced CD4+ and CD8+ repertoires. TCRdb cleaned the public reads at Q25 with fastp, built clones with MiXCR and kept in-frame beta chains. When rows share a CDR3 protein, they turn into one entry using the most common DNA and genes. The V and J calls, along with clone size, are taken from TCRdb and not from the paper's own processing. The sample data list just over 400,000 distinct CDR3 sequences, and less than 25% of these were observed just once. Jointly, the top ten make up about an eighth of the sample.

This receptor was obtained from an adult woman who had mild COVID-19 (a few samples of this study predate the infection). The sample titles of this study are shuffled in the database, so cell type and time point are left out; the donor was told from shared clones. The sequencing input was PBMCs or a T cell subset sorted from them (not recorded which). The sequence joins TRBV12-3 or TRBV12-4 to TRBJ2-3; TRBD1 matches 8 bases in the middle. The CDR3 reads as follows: CASSKDRVTDTQYF. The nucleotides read TGTGCCAGCAGTAAGGACAGGGTTACAGATACGCAGTATTTT.